This T cell receptor (beta chain) was found in a study of blood T cell repertoires in COVID-19. In the study overall: From the United States, Italy and Spain came samples of acute and convalescent COVID-19. PBMCs, B-cell-depleted T cells, or T cells were the source of the cDNA or gDNA that made up the material.

Only one count was recorded for this clone. Source study methods: Reference gene primer amplification gave nucleated cell count estimates. TCRdb keeps only in-frame clones here, not all; method: immunoSEQ multiplex PCR. V and J calls and clone size are given by that table; D and trimming were obtained from the DNA. The sample holds about 130,000 clones, 85% seen once. The V end was cut by 0 bases, the J end by 2 bases, with 10 bases between. The germline gives CDR1 SGHAT, CDR2 FQNNGV. The CDR3 runs to 15 residues. The sequence derives from a woman older than 75 with COVID-19, enrolled during active disease. The material sequenced was peripheral blood. This sequence joins TRBV11-2 and TRBJ2-5; perhaps TRBD2 as D (5 bases). The CDR3 DNA reads as TGTGCCAGCAGCTTAGATCGGGGAGTTCAAGAGACCCAGTACTTC. Translated: CASSLDRGVQETQYF.